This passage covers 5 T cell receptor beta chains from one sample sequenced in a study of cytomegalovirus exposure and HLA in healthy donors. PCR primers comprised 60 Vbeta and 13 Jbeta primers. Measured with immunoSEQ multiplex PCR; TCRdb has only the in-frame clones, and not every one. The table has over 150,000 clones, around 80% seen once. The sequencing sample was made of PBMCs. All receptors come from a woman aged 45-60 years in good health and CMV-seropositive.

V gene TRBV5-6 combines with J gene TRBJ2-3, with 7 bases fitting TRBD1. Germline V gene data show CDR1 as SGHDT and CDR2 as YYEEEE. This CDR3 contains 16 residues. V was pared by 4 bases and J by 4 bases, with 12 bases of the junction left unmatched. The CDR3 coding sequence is TGTGCCAGCAGCACCGACAGGGCGTATATGCCAGATACGCAGTATTTT. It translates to CASSTDRAYMPDTQYF.

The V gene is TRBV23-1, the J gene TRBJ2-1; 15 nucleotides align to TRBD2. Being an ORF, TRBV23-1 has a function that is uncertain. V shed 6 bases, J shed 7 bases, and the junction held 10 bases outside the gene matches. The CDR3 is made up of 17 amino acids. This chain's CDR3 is CASSRTSGGAAVNEQFF. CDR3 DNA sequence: TGCGCCAGCAGCCGGACTAGCGGGGGGGCCGCTGTGAATGAGCAGTTCTTC.

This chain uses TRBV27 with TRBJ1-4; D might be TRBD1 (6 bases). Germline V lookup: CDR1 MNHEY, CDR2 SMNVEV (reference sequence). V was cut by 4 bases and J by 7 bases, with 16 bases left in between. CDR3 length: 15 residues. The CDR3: CASSYLAGAGEKLFF. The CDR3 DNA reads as TGTGCCAGCAGTTACCTTGCAGGGGCGGGTGAAAAACTGTTTTTT.

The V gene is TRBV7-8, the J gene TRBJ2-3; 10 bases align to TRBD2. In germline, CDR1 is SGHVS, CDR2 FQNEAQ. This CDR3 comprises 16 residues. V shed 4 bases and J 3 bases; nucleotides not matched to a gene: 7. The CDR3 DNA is TGTGCCAGCAGCTCAAAGCGGGGGGGCTTAACAGATACGCAGTATTTT. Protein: CASSSKRGGLTDTQYF.

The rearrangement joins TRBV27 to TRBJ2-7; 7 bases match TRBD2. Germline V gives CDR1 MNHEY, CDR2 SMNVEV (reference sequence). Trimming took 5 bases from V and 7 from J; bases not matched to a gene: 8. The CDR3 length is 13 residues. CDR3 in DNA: TGTGCCAGCAGTGGGGGGGGGAGAGGGGAGCAGTACTTC. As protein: CASSGGGRGEQYF.